Described below is a single T cell receptor beta chain sequence and its context. These data come from a study of cytomegalovirus exposure and HLA in healthy donors. The data were produced by immunoSEQ multiplex PCR, yet TCRdb's version contains in-frame clones alone and is incomplete. The sample holds about 180,000 clones, roughly 89% seen once. Trimming at V came to 7 bases and at J to 7 bases, leaving 7 bases not matched to a gene. The CDR3 covers 14 residues. Germline CDR1 LNHDA, CDR2 SQIVND (reference sequence). The sample comprised PBMCs. This TCR derives from a woman aged 25 to 39 in good health and CMV-seronegative. The chain is built from TRBV19 and TRBJ2-1; 10 bases fit TRBD1. The DNA for the CDR3 is TGTGCCAGTACCGACAGGGGGCGTCGGAATGAGCAGTTCTTC. This translates into CASTDRGRRNEQFF.